The clone carrying this T cell receptor beta chain has just a few counts. This specimen comes from a study of T cell responses to AZD1222 COVID-19 vaccine. The assay was immunoSEQ multiplex PCR, and TCRdb's table has in-frame clones only and misses some. In the table there are some 120,000 clones, over 75% of which are singletons. This specimen consisted of peripheral blood, obtained on day 0 of AZD1222 vaccination. The TCR sequence derives from an adult in good health.

The CDR3 sequence: CASSFWNRPTDEQFF. The CDR3 nucleotides read TGTGCCAGCAGTTTCTGGAACCGACCCACGGATGAGCAGTTCTTC. The chain has TRBV27 and TRBJ2-1, with no clear D. V was trimmed by 3 bases and J by 8 bases, leaving 17 bases between them. Germline CDR1 reads MNHEY; CDR2 reads SMNVEV (reference sequence). This CDR3 has 15 amino acids.